A single sample gave rise to the 24 T cell receptor beta chains below, sequenced in a study of blood T cell repertoires in COVID-19. Clones were sequenced by immunoSEQ multiplex PCR, and TCRdb holds only the in-frame ones, with some missing. The profile shows approximately 240,000 clones, 87% of them singletons. Sequencing was carried out using PBMCs or T cells enriched from blood (not recorded which). These receptors were taken from a woman aged 25 to 39 with acute COVID-19.

V is TRBV7-9 and J is TRBJ1-4; TRBD1 might be the D (6 bases). CDR1 SEHNR and CDR2 FQNEAQ come from the germline V gene (reference sequence). V was shortened by 4 bases and J by 5 bases, with 14 bases between the two germline ends. CDR3 length equals 15 residues. In nucleotides, the CDR3 is TGTGCCAGCAGCTGGCGACAGGCGGAGAATGAAAAACTGTTTTTT. Its protein product is CASSWRQAENEKLFF.

The chain uses TRBV7-9 and TRBJ2-7, with TRBD1 matching 9 bases. The CDR3 has 14 residues. The ends lost 5 bases at V and 6 bases at J; junction bases unmatched: 8. In germline, CDR1 is SEHNR, CDR2 FQNEAQ (reference sequence). As DNA, the CDR3 is TGTGCCAGCAGCCCCGGGACAGGGATGGTCGAGCAGTACTTC. As protein: CASSPGTGMVEQYF. Full variable domain (rest looked up from reference TRBV7-9 and TRBJ2-7): DTGVSQNPRHKITKRGQNVTFRCDPISEHNRLYWYRQTLGQGPEFLTYFQNEAQLEKSRLLSDRFSAERPKGSFSTLEIQRTEQGDSAMYLCASSPGTGMVEQYFGPGTRLTVT.

V and J are TRBV5-1 and TRBJ1-6, with D perhaps matching TRBD1 (5 bases). V was shortened by 0 bases and J by 10 bases, with 14 bases between the two germline ends. The CDR3 spans 15 residues. Germline CDR1 and CDR2: SGHRS and YFSETQ. The CDR3: CASSLVLGLGSPLHF. The DNA for the CDR3 is TGCGCCAGCAGCTTGGTTTTGGGGCTCGGCTCACCCCTCCACTTT.

This rearrangement joins TRBV27 to TRBJ2-1; TRBD1 might be the D (5 bases). CDR1 MNHEY and CDR2 SMNVEV come from the germline V gene (reference sequence). V lost 0 bases to trimming and J lost 10 bases, with 10 bases between them. The CDR3 loop spans 13 amino acids. The CDR3 is CASSLSRVREQFF. In DNA, the CDR3 is TGTGCCAGCAGTTTATCCAGGGTGAGGGAGCAGTTCTTC.

The rearrangement joins TRBV19 to TRBJ1-3; D unclear. Germline CDR1 reads LNHDA; CDR2 reads SQIVND (reference sequence). V was shortened by 7 bases and J by 4 bases, with 5 bases between the two germline ends. The length of the CDR3 is 11 residues. CDR3 sequence: CASNTGNTIYF. CDR3 DNA sequence: TGTGCCAGTAACACGGGAAACACCATATATTTT. Complete variable domain (other parts from reference TRBV19 and TRBJ1-3): DGGITQSPKYLFRKEGQNVTLSCEQNLNHDAMYWYRQDPGQGLRLIYYSQIVNDFQKGDIAEGYSVSREKKESFPLTVTSAQKNPTAFYLCASNTGNTIYFGEGSWLTVV.

This clone was seen once. The chain combines TRBV28 with TRBJ2-5; no definite D call. Germline V lookup: CDR1 MDHEN, CDR2 SYDVKM. CDR3 length: 15 residues. Trimming cost V 5 bases and J 2 bases, with 15 bases left between them. CDR3 sequence reads: CASSPLFRGQETQYF. DNA for the CDR3: TGTGCCAGCAGTCCCCTCTTTAGAGGACAAGAGACCCAGTACTTC. The variable domain in full, with the rest retrieved from reference TRBV28 and TRBJ2-5, is DVKVTQSSRYLVKRTGEKVFLECVQDMDHENMFWYRQDPGLGLRLIYFSYDVKMKEKGDIPEGYSVSREKKERFSLILESASTNQTSMYLCASSPLFRGQETQYFGPGTRLLVL.

The genes are TRBV15 and TRBJ2-5; TRBD2 aligns across 9 bases. Germline CDR1 LNHNV, CDR2 YYDKDF (reference sequence). The CDR3 has 14 residues. V shed 4 bases, J shed 5 bases, and the junction held 5 bases outside the gene matches. The DNA for the CDR3 is TGTGCCACCAGCACTGTGCGGGGGGGGGAGACCCAGTACTTC. Residues: CATSTVRGGETQYF.

The chain uses TRBV9 and TRBJ2-1; D not resolved. The germline V gene encodes CDR1 SGDLS and CDR2 YYNGEE. The CDR3 spans 13 residues. The V end was cut by 3 bases, the J end by 15 bases, with 19 bases between. The CDR3 spells CASSANVAGRLFF. CDR3 DNA sequence: TGTGCCAGCAGCGCCAACGTGGCAGGCCGGCTGTTCTTC.

On this clone itself: The same CDR3 is also encoded by other DNA sequences in this sample. The CDR3 reads CASSSSGGYTF. The CDR3, as DNA: TGTGCCAGCAGCTCTTCGGGTGGCTACACCTTC. The rearrangement links TRBV7-9 to TRBJ1-2; D not certain. Germline values: CDR1 SEHNR, CDR2 FQNEAQ (reference sequence). Trimming removed 4 bases from V and 7 bases from J, with 7 bases in between. This CDR3 spans 11 amino acids. The full variable domain, its missing parts supplied by reference TRBV7-9 and TRBJ1-2, is DTGVSQNPRHKITKRGQNVTFRCDPISEHNRLYWYRQTLGQGPEFLTYFQNEAQLEKSRLLSDRFSAERPKGSFSTLEIQRTEQGDSAMYLCASSSSGGYTFGSGTRLTVV.

The chain employs TRBV7-2 and TRBJ1-3; 8 bases line up with TRBD1. The CDR3 length is 15 residues. Germline loops: CDR1 SGHTA, CDR2 FQGNSA. V trimming: 4 bases; J trimming: 4 bases; junction bases outside the gene matches: 6. CDR3 residues: CASSSSGGWGNTIYF. The CDR3 coding sequence is TGTGCCAGCAGCTCTTCAGGGGGCTGGGGAAACACCATATATTTT.

This clone was seen once. This chain joins TRBV4-3 and TRBJ2-1, with 11 nucleotides matching TRBD2. This CDR3 has 20 amino acids. The V gene end was trimmed by 0 bases and the J gene end by 0 bases; junction bases not matched to a gene: 10. In germline, CDR1 is LGHNA, CDR2 YSLEER. CDR3 bases: TGCGCCAGCAGCCAAGAGGTCGGACTAGCGGGTGCCCTCTCCTACAATGAGCAGTTCTTC. It translates to CASSQEVGLAGALSYNEQFF.

This chain joins TRBV4-2 and TRBJ1-1; D is ambiguous. This CDR3 has 13 residues. Trimming took off 2 bases at V and 0 bases at J, with 4 bases between the two ends. Germline V gene data show CDR1 as LGHNA and CDR2 as YNFKEQ. The CDR3 sequence: CASSQSLNTEAFF. DNA of the CDR3: TGTGCCAGCAGCCAATCCTTGAACACTGAAGCTTTCTTT.

The chain has TRBV5-1 and TRBJ1-1; possible D gene TRBD1, 6 bases. CDR3 length: 15 residues. Germline CDR1 reads SGHRS; CDR2 reads YFSETQ. The V and J ends lost 4 bases and 4 bases respectively, with 17 bases between them. CDR3 residues: CASSPRGGGGTEAFF. In DNA form, the CDR3 reads TGCGCCAGCAGCCCACGGGGCGGGGGCGGCACTGAAGCTTTCTTT.

This clone was detected a few times. The rearrangement links TRBV28 to TRBJ1-5, with D possibly being TRBD1 (6 bases). The CDR3 is 15 residues long. V lost 8 bases to trimming and J lost 2 bases, with 16 bases between them. CDR1 is MDHEN, CDR2 SYDVKM, per germline. The CDR3 region has the DNA TGTGCCAGCCTTTCGACAGGTCGGGGCAATCAGCCCCAGCATTTT. As protein: CASLSTGRGNQPQHF.

This chain connects TRBV5-1 to TRBJ2-1, with 9 bases identical to TRBD2. V trimming: 0 bases; J trimming: 0 bases; junction bases outside the gene matches: 10. The CDR3 length is 19 residues. Germline assignment: CDR1 SGHRS and CDR2 YFSETQ. CDR3 residues: CASSLGVAGATSSYNEQFF. CDR3 coding DNA: TGCGCCAGCAGCTTGGGAGTAGCGGGGGCTACTAGCTCCTACAATGAGCAGTTCTTC.

A single count supports this clone. The V gene is TRBV5-1, the J gene TRBJ2-2; tentatively, D is TRBD1 (7 bases). This CDR3 has 16 amino acids. Germline values: CDR1 SGHRS, CDR2 YFSETQ. Trimming removed 4 bases at V and 5 bases at J, with 18 bases between. Here the CDR3 reads CASSPYSGGGTGELFF. The CDR3 DNA is TGCGCCAGCAGCCCATATTCAGGGGGAGGAACCGGGGAGCTGTTTTTT.

CDR3 sequence reads: CATSPFRQDRYNSPLHF. CDR3 nucleotides: TGTGCCACCAGTCCGTTCCGACAGGACCGCTATAATTCACCCCTCCACTTT. This chain links TRBV15 with TRBJ1-6; D possibly corresponds to TRBD1 (6 bases). CDR3 length equals 17 residues. From germline, CDR1 is LNHNV and CDR2 YYDKDF (reference sequence). Trimming removed 6 bases at V and 3 bases at J, with 18 bases between.

The chain links TRBV29-1 to TRBJ1-1, with 9 bases aligning to TRBD1. Looked up from germline, CDR1 is SQVTM and CDR2 is ANQGSEA. The CDR3 has 13 residues. With 5 bases clipped from V and 7 bases from J, the junction kept 8 bases outside the gene matches. CDR3 loop: CSVTPGQGIEAFF. CDR3 coding DNA: TGCAGCGTTACACCAGGACAGGGGATTGAAGCTTTCTTT.

The V gene is TRBV28, the J gene TRBJ2-5; D perhaps matches TRBD1 (5 bases). CDR3 size: 12 residues. Germline CDR1 MDHEN, CDR2 SYDVKM. CDR3 loop: CVLGHPRETQYF. CDR3 coding DNA: TGTGTCTTGGGGCACCCAAGGGAGACCCAGTACTTC.

The chain couples TRBV19 to TRBJ2-1, with D possibly matching TRBD2 (5 bases). This CDR3 is 13 amino acids long. V was trimmed by 3 bases and J by 5 bases, leaving 8 bases between them. Germline CDR1 and CDR2: LNHDA and SQIVND (reference sequence). CDR3 amino acids: CASSIRSDNEQFF. For the CDR3, the DNA is TGTGCCAGTAGTATCCGTAGCGACAATGAGCAGTTCTTC.

The chain joins TRBV28 to TRBJ1-5; D uncertain. Per the germline V gene, CDR1 is MDHEN and CDR2 is SYDVKM. This CDR3 contains 14 residues. Trimming stripped 6 bases from V and 5 bases from J, with 14 bases between. The CDR3 sequence: CASSNDGSYQPQHF. CDR3 in DNA: TGTGCCAGCAGCAATGACGGGTCCTATCAGCCCCAGCATTTT.

In its sample, this clone was seen a few times. V is TRBV5-1 and J is TRBJ1-2; the match to TRBD1 covers 11 bases. The V segment lost 4 bases and the J segment 7 bases; nucleotides outside the gene matches: 6. Germline loops: CDR1 SGHRS, CDR2 YFSETQ. The CDR3 is 14 residues long. The CDR3 spells CASSTGQGARGYTF. The CDR3 DNA reads TGCGCCAGCAGCACAGGACAGGGGGCTCGTGGCTACACCTTC. Using reference TRBV5-1 and TRBJ1-2 for the parts outside the CDR3, the full variable domain is KAGVTQTPRYLIKTRGQQVTLSCSPISGHRSVSWYQQTPGQGLQFLFEYFSETQRNKGNFPGRFSGRQFSNSRSEMNVSTLELGDSALYLCASSTGQGARGYTFGSGTRLTVV.

This clone showed up just once. CDR3 in amino acids: CASSSSGGFYNEQFF. Written as DNA, the CDR3 is TGTGCCAGTAGTTCCAGCGGGGGGTTTTACAATGAGCAGTTCTTC. The genes are TRBV19 and TRBJ2-1; 9 bases are a match to TRBD2. The junction had 6 bases not matched to a gene; V was cut back by 5 bases and J by 4 bases. The CDR3 loop spans 15 amino acids. CDR1 is LNHDA and CDR2 is SQIVND in the germline V gene (reference sequence). Using reference TRBV19 and TRBJ2-1 for the parts outside the CDR3, the full variable domain is DGGITQSPKYLFRKEGQNVTLSCEQNLNHDAMYWYRQDPGQGLRLIYYSQIVNDFQKGDIAEGYSVSREKKESFPLTVTSAQKNPTAFYLCASSSSGGFYNEQFFGPGTRLTVL.

The chain is built from TRBV5-4 and TRBJ2-3; 8 positions agree with TRBD1. The CDR3 sequence is 15 residues long. Germline V CDR1 and CDR2: SGHNT, YYREEE (reference sequence). The ends lost 2 bases at V and 4 bases at J; junction bases unmatched: 6. The chain's CDR3 is CASSLGQGRPDTQYF. Written as DNA, the CDR3 is TGTGCCAGCAGCTTAGGACAGGGAAGGCCAGATACGCAGTATTTT.